Listed below are T cell receptor beta chains from one sample, sequenced in a study of T cell repertoires in cytomegalovirus infection. MiXCR was run by TCRdb on the reads, yielding one entry per CDR3 protein. This table has under 250,000 distinct CDR3 sequences, approximately 7% appearing once. The sequencing sample was made of PBMCs. These receptors all come from a human donor in good health (CMV status not recorded). Some clones in this sample may be carry-over from other donors' samples. The conserved cysteine and the conserved F or W are not part of the CDR3 here. The order of the fields is V gene, clone size, CDR3 length, CDR3 protein. Size is omitted from some rows. Given values are once, few, many or a class for expanded clones.

>TRBV14|many|11
ASSQGDRDRAF
>TRBV11-3|many|12
ASSPGNRGHEQY
>TRBV12-3/TRBV12-4|few|13
ASSFGTGTAEKLF
>TRBV5-8|many|10
ASSLSPGLAF
>TRBV9|.|12
ASSGRTGATEAF
>TRBV19|many|15
ASSIPTGDIGANVLT
>TRBV18|many|13
ASSPTAGTYNEQF
>TRBV6-2/TRBV6-3|many|14
ASSLPRLSGANVLT
>TRBV6-2/TRBV6-3|many|12
ASSYTGGRNEQF
>TRBV7-2|many|11
ASSFTGVETQY
>TRBV29-1|.|12
SAGGQGATVEQF
>TRBV7-2|many|13
ASSLAGGKNTEAF
>TRBV28|many|11
ASSLFGRTEAF
>TRBV28|.|13
ASSPGGEYTDTQY
>TRBV4-1|many|14
ASSQDRTGTNQPQH
>TRBV7-2|many|11
ASSTDITYGYT
>TRBV4-1|many|14
ASSQERAGGRETQY
>TRBV30|many|10
AWRGGSYEQY
>TRBV5-1|many|14
ASSLGQSSSGNTIY
>TRBV11-2|many|13
ASSRGTGYGNTIY
>TRBV4-1|many|12
ASSQEGRPYEQY
>TRBV20-1|few|13
SARPETGGPDTQY
>TRBV29-1|many|12
SVTGKGFAQPQH
>TRBV7-6|many|12
ASSPRGSNSPLH
>TRBV7-9|many|14
ASSAEGRGARGTIY
>TRBV7-2|many|12
ASSSGQGSYGYT
>TRBV28|few|13
ASSERIATNEKLF
>TRBV7-8|many|14
ASSLILAGGRNEQF
>TRBV6-2/TRBV6-3|many|13
ASSSRREGANVLT
>TRBV5-1|many|13
ASSFTGGGSETQY
>TRBV4-1|.|15
ASSQVGPGAGTGELF
>TRBV11-2|many|13
ASSLDISLNQPQH
>TRBV5-5|.|14
ASSLVVGGLDTEAF
>TRBV7-2|many|13
ASSPQGALIYGYT
>TRBV25-1|.|15
ASSGGTASTGANVLT
>TRBV7-9|many|12
ASSQDQSSGPQH
>TRBV12-3/TRBV12-4|many|16
ASSPRGGLAGKSYEQY
>TRBV6-2/TRBV6-3|few|16
ASSYSAMSGGAYNEQF
>TRBV28|many|9
ASSLPPEAF
>TRBV2|many|15
ASSEAGPRDFNQPQH
>TRBV20-1|few|11
SARASGRDEQF
>TRBV6-6|many|14
ASTLGGGERTDTQY
>TRBV19|many|13
ASSIYGGRNTEAF
>TRBV20-1|.|10
SARDPTDTQY
>TRBV12-5|many|9
ASGSPPGLN
>TRBV5-4|many|12
ASSQDSSGETQY
>TRBV20-1|many|13
SARSDRSANTEAF
>TRBV7-8|many|11
ASSGTARGPAF
>TRBV7-9|many|12
ASSRGGGNQPQH